These 27 T cell receptor beta chains were all obtained from the same sample, sequenced in a study of technical replicates of blood from a handful of donors. Only in-frame clones appear in the TCRdb table, and some are missing; sequencing was by immunoSEQ multiplex PCR. The sample has 45,000 to 50,000 clones, more than 85% seen once; the top ten hold 3% to 5%. Sequenced input: PBMCs. The source is a human donor in good health. Some clones in this sample may be carry-over from other donors' samples.

The chain links TRBV5-1 to TRBJ2-2; 9 nucleotides line up with TRBD1. Germline assignment: CDR1 SGHRS and CDR2 YFSETQ. The CDR3 loop spans 13 amino acids. V shed 6 bases and J 5 bases; nucleotides not matched to a gene: 2. DNA of the CDR3: TGCGCCAGCATCGGGACAGGGACCGGGGAGCTGTTTTTT. Its translation: CASIGTGTGELFF.

The chain carries TRBV5-6 and TRBJ1-2, with D unclear. The V gene's germline CDR1 is SGHDT and CDR2 YYEEEE. Trimming left V 0 bases short and J 8 bases short, with 20 bases between. The CDR3 totals 16 residues. CDR3 region: CASSLVGRGQVNGYTF. The CDR3 DNA reads as TGTGCCAGCAGCTTGGTTGGGAGAGGGCAGGTCAACGGCTACACCTTC.

This clone was seen only once. V and J are TRBV12-5 and TRBJ1-4; D might be TRBD1 (5 bases). The CDR3 has 14 amino acids. V lost 4 bases to trimming and J lost 5 bases, with 11 bases between them. Germline V gene lookup returns CDR1 LGHNT and CDR2 FRNRAP. CDR3 loop: CASGSGLPNEKLFF. CDR3 nucleotides: TGTGCTAGTGGTTCGGGACTGCCAAATGAAAAACTGTTTTTT.

The chain combines TRBV7-2 with TRBJ2-3, with D uncertain. Germline loops: CDR1 SGHTA, CDR2 FQGNSA. V was cut by 2 bases and J by 0 bases, with 6 bases left in between. The CDR3 is 14 residues long. The CDR3 DNA is TGTGCCAGCAGCTTACTTCCTAGCACAGATACGCAGTATTTT. Amino acid sequence: CASSLLPSTDTQYF.

The V gene is TRBV7-3, the J gene TRBJ1-5; 10 nucleotides match TRBD1. The germline CDR1 and CDR2 sequences are SGHTA and FQGTGA. The CDR3 contains 15 residues. The ends lost 5 bases at V and 6 bases at J; junction bases unmatched: 7. Here the CDR3 DNA reads TGTGCCAGCAGCGTACGGGACAGGGGAACTCAGCCCCAGCATTTT. Residues: CASSVRDRGTQPQHF. The full variable domain, rest sourced from reference TRBV7-3 and TRBJ1-5, is GAGVSQTPSNKVTEKGKYVELRCDPISGHTALYWYRQSLGQGPEFLIYFQGTGAADDSGLPNDRFFAVRPEGSVSTLKIQRTERGDSAVYLCASSVRDRGTQPQHFGDGTRLSIL.

This clone was counted once. The chain employs TRBV4-2 and TRBJ2-2, with D perhaps TRBD2 (6 bases). CDR3 length equals 15 residues. Germline CDR1 and CDR2: LGHNA and YNFKEQ. V was shortened by 1 base and J by 6 bases, with 12 bases between the two germline ends. The CDR3: CASSQAKGLPGELFF. CDR3 DNA: TGTGCCAGCAGCCAAGCAAAGGGACTGCCCGGGGAGCTGTTTTTT.

V is TRBV11-1 and J is TRBJ2-3; D might be TRBD1 (6 bases). Germline CDR1 SGHAT, CDR2 FQDESV (reference sequence). The CDR3 has 16 amino acids. Trimming shortened V by 1 base and J by 5 bases, and 16 bases separated the two germline ends. CDR3 sequence reads: CASSLVPAGDRDTQYF. The CDR3 coding sequence is TGTGCCAGCAGCTTAGTTCCGGCAGGGGATAGAGATACGCAGTATTTT.

This chain links TRBV6-5 with TRBJ1-5; no firm D call. This CDR3 is 13 amino acids long. Deletions cut 2 bases from V and 5 bases from J, with 7 bases between. Germline V CDR1 and CDR2: MNHEY, SVGAGI. CDR3 protein: CASSYLGDQPQHF. The CDR3 nucleotides read TGTGCCAGCAGTTACCTAGGTGATCAGCCCCAGCATTTT.

This clone was seen more than once but under ten times. This chain joins TRBV7-2 and TRBJ2-3; tentative D call: TRBD2 (7 bases). CDR3 size: 16 residues. The V gene's germline CDR1 is SGHTA and CDR2 FQGNSA. Trimming left V 4 bases short and J 3 bases short, with 17 bases between. The CDR3 DNA is TGTGCCAGCAGCTCCTCAGGGGAGGGGCGAACAGATACGCAGTATTTT. It codes for CASSSSGEGRTDTQYF.

The rearrangement uses TRBV29-1 and TRBJ2-7; 7 bases align to TRBD1. The trim removed 7 bases at V and 0 bases at J, leaving 9 bases unmatched. CDR1 and CDR2 (germline): SQVTM, ANQGSEA. The CDR3 contains 14 residues. The CDR3 is CSALTRDSSYEQYF. As DNA, the CDR3 is TGCAGCGCCCTGACACGGGACAGCTCCTACGAGCAGTACTTC.

This clone was counted once. V usage is TRBV12-5 and J usage is TRBJ2-5; 9 bases align to TRBD2. V was pared by 5 bases and J by 1 base, with 2 bases of the junction left unmatched. The germline V gene has CDR1 LGHNT and CDR2 FRNRAP. The length of the CDR3 is 14 residues. The CDR3 sequence is CASGSSGSQETQYF. The CDR3 DNA reads TGTGCTAGTGGTAGTAGCGGGAGCCAAGAGACCCAGTACTTC.

The chain recombines TRBV13 with TRBJ2-7; perhaps TRBD2 as D (6 bases). The CDR3 is 16 residues long. Germline CDR1 PRHDT, CDR2 FYEKMQ (reference sequence). Trimming removed 3 bases from V and 7 bases from J, with 22 bases in between. CDR3 bases: TGTGCCAGCAGCTTGGGCGGGACCAAGGGTTTAGTGGAGCAGTACTTC. This gives the protein CASSLGGTKGLVEQYF.

The chain has TRBV29-1 and TRBJ2-7, with TRBD1 matching 11 bases. This CDR3 is 12 amino acids long. V shed 6 bases and J 3 bases; nucleotides not matched to a gene: 1. Germline V gene sequence: CDR1 SQVTM, CDR2 ANQGSEA. The CDR3 reads CSVGTGGYEQYF. CDR3 in DNA: TGCAGCGTGGGGACAGGGGGCTACGAGCAGTACTTC.

The rearrangement uses TRBV5-1 and TRBJ2-5; 9 bases are a match to TRBD1. The germline gives CDR1 SGHRS, CDR2 YFSETQ. Trimming removed 3 bases from V and 1 base from J; junction bases left unmatched: 7. The CDR3 is 16 residues long. In nucleotides, the CDR3 is TGCGCCAGCAGCTCCTTGACAGGGGGGGCCCAAGAGACCCAGTACTTC. Protein sequence: CASSSLTGGAQETQYF.

This sequence joins TRBV4-1 and TRBJ2-3, with D maybe TRBD1 (8 bases). CDR1 and CDR2 from the germline V gene are MGHRA and YSYEKL. Trimming stripped 2 bases from V and 8 bases from J, with 23 bases between. The length of the CDR3 is 17 residues. CDR3 bases: TGCGCCAGCAGCCAACAGGGGGGGGACAGGCGACCCGGTACGCAGTATTTT. It translates to CASSQQGGDRRPGTQYF.

This chain joins TRBV7-9 and TRBJ2-2; D unresolved. The V and J ends lost 5 bases and 4 bases respectively, with 11 bases between them. Germline CDR1 SEHNR, CDR2 FQNEAQ (reference sequence). The CDR3 length is 14 residues. CDR3 residues: CASSILDFTGELFF. For the CDR3, the DNA is TGTGCCAGCAGCATATTAGATTTCACCGGGGAGCTGTTTTTT.

This sequence joins TRBV7-2 and TRBJ1-1; 11 nucleotides agree with TRBD1. The germline CDR1 and CDR2 sequences are SGHTA and FQGNSA. V dropped 5 bases and J dropped 10; count of bases not matched to a gene: 6. This CDR3 spans 13 amino acids. The CDR3 spells CASSPWDRGGAFF. CDR3 sequence (DNA): TGTGCCAGCAGCCCATGGGACAGGGGGGGAGCTTTCTTT.

The rearrangement joins TRBV5-1 to TRBJ2-1, with D possibly TRBD2 on 6 matching bases. Germline V lookup: CDR1 SGHRS, CDR2 YFSETQ. The CDR3 runs 14 residues. Trimming left V 0 bases short and J 2 bases short, with 6 bases between. In nucleotides, the CDR3 is TGCGCCAGCAGCTTGGCTAGCGCCTACAATGAGCAGTTCTTC. It is translated as CASSLASAYNEQFF.

The gene calls are TRBV11-1 and TRBJ1-1; a possible D gene is TRBD1 (5 bases). V dropped 3 bases and J dropped 1 base, with 12 bases sitting between them. Germline loops: CDR1 SGHAT, CDR2 FQDESV (reference sequence). CDR3 length: 15 residues. CDR3 sequence reads: CASSFSDTPNTEAFF. CDR3 sequence (DNA): TGTGCCAGCAGCTTCTCGGACACACCGAACACTGAAGCTTTCTTT.

The chain has TRBV13 and TRBJ2-1; 7 positions match TRBD2. The V segment lost 1 base and the J segment 6 bases; nucleotides outside the gene matches: 6. Germline V gene data show CDR1 as PRHDT and CDR2 as FYEKMQ (reference sequence). The CDR3 consists of 15 residues. The DNA of the CDR3 is TGTGCCAGCAGCTTAGCGGGAGGCCCGCTCAATGAGCAGTTCTTC. This sequence encodes CASSLAGGPLNEQFF.

The rearrangement joins TRBV14 to TRBJ1-2; TRBD1 aligns across 8 bases. V trimming: 5 bases; J trimming: 7 bases; junction bases outside the gene matches: 6. Germline CDR1 is SGHDN and CDR2 is FVKESK. The CDR3 is made up of 13 amino acids. The CDR3 sequence: CASSSDRGGGYTF. The CDR3 region has the DNA TGTGCCAGCAGCTCAGACAGGGGCGGTGGCTACACCTTC.

V is TRBV7-7 and J is TRBJ2-1; tentative D call: TRBD2 (5 bases). Looked up from germline, CDR1 is SSHAT and CDR2 is FNYEAQ (reference sequence). Trimming took off 1 base at V and 6 bases at J, with 7 bases between the two ends. The CDR3 runs to 13 residues. The CDR3: CASSLELGNEQFF. CDR3 in DNA: TGTGCCAGCAGCTTAGAACTAGGCAATGAGCAGTTCTTC.

The chain carries TRBV4-1 and TRBJ1-5; 7 nucleotides align to TRBD1. The CDR3 has 15 residues. Trimming cost V 0 bases and J 6 bases; bases outside gene matches: 5. Germline values: CDR1 MGHRA, CDR2 YSYEKL. In DNA, the CDR3 is TGCGCCAGCAGCCAAGACGAGGGGGCAGGTCAGCCCCAGCATTTT. Translation: CASSQDEGAGQPQHF.

The chain joins TRBV18 to TRBJ2-7; 12 bases fit TRBD2. The ends lost 4 bases at V and 3 bases at J; junction bases unmatched: 1. The CDR3 runs 14 residues. Germline V gene lookup returns CDR1 KGHSH and CDR2 LQKENI. The CDR3, as DNA: TGTGCCAGCTCACGACTAGCGGGGGACTACGAGCAGTACTTC. As protein: CASSRLAGDYEQYF.

The chain couples TRBV5-4 to TRBJ2-7; 9 bases agree with TRBD2. The germline V gene has CDR1 SGHNT and CDR2 YYREEE (reference sequence). The length of the CDR3 is 15 residues. V lost 2 bases, J lost 3 bases, and 6 bases stayed unmatched. CDR3 protein: CASSLLLAGNYEQYF. The CDR3 DNA reads as TGTGCCAGCAGCTTATTACTAGCGGGTAACTACGAGCAGTACTTC.

The J gene is TRBJ1-1, the V gene TRBV18, with 9 bases fitting TRBD1. Losses at the gene ends were 3 bases for V and 6 bases for J; bases not matched to a gene: 8. The CDR3 sequence is 15 residues long. Germline CDR1 is KGHSH and CDR2 is LQKENI. The CDR3 DNA is TGTGCCAGCTCACCCCGGACAGGGGAGTTGGCTGAAGCTTTCTTT. Its translation: CASSPRTGELAEAFF. Full variable domain (missing parts from reference TRBV18 and TRBJ1-1): NAGVMQNPRHLVRRRGQEARLRCSPMKGHSHVYWYRQLPEEGLKFMVYLQKENIIDESGMPKERFSAEFPKEGPSILRIQQVVRGDSAAYFCASSPRTGELAEAFFGQGTRLTVV.

V gene TRBV11-1 combines with J gene TRBJ2-7, with 11 bases lining up with TRBD2. This CDR3 region has 14 residues. Losses at the gene ends were 1 base for V and 7 bases for J; bases not matched to a gene: 3. Germline assignment: CDR1 SGHAT and CDR2 FQDESV (reference sequence). This CDR3 reads CASSLGRTSGEQYF. The CDR3 DNA follows: TGTGCCAGCAGCTTAGGCAGGACTAGCGGGGAGCAGTACTTC.